This TCR beta chain was sequenced during a study of cytomegalovirus exposure and HLA in healthy donors. The V gene end was trimmed by 2 bases and the J gene end by 4 bases; junction bases not matched to a gene: 4. The CDR3 loop spans 16 amino acids. The germline V gene encodes CDR1 SEHNR and CDR2 FQNEAQ (reference sequence). PCR employed 60 Vbeta and 13 Jbeta primers. Profiling relied on immunoSEQ multiplex PCR, and the TCRdb table lists in-frame clones only, not all of them. The sample contains fewer than 200,000 clones, about four fifths of which appear only once. On this clone itself: Its antigen remains unknown.

Study results and limitations: Solely CMV serostatus was available to characterize immune exposure. Versus the approximately 670-donor mean, an Asian-associated ancestry cluster reportedly showed fewer N-insertions in a later analysis.

The TCR comes from a male donor in good health and CMV-seronegative. J is TRBJ2-1 and V is TRBV7-9; 11 bases are a match to TRBD2. Sequenced: PBMCs. CDR3 coding DNA: TGTGCCAGCAGCTTACCCGGACTAGCGGGTTACAATGAGCAGTTCTTC. Translation gives CASSLPGLAGYNEQFF. The whole variable domain, filled in from reference TRBV7-9 and TRBJ2-1, reads DTGVSQNPRHKITKRGQNVTFRCDPISEHNRLYWYRQTLGQGPEFLTYFQNEAQLEKSRLLSDRFSAERPKGSFSTLEIQRTEQGDSAMYLCASSLPGLAGYNEQFFGPGTRLTVL.